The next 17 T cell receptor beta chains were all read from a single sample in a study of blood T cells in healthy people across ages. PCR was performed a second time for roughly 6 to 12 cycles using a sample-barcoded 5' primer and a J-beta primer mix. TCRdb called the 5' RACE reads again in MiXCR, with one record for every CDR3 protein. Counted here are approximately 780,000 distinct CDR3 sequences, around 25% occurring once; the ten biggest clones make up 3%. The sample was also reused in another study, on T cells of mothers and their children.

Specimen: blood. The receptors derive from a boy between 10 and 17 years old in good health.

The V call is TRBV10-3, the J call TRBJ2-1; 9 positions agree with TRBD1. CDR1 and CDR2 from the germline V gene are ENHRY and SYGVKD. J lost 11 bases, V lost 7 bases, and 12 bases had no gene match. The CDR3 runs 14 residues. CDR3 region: CAIKQDRGDWKQFF. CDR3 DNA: TGTGCCATCAAACAAGACAGGGGGGATTGGAAGCAGTTCTTC.

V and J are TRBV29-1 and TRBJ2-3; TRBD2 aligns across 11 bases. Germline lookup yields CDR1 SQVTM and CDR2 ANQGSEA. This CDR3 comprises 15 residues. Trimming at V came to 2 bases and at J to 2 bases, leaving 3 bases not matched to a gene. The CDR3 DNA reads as TGCAGCGTTGAAAGGGGACTAGCGGACACAGATACGCAGTATTTT. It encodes CSVERGLADTDTQYF.

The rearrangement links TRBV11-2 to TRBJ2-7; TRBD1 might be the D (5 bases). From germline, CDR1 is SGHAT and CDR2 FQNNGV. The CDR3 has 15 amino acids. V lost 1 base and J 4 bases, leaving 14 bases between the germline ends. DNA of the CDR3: TGTGCCAGCAGCTTAGCCCAGGGAACCTTTTACGAGCAGTACTTC. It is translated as CASSLAQGTFYEQYF. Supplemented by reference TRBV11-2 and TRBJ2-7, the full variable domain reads EAGVAQSPRYKIIEKRQSVAFWCNPISGHATLYWYQQILGQGPKLLIQFQNNGVVDDSQLPKDRFSAERLKGVDSTLKIQPAKLEDSAVYLCASSLAQGTFYEQYFGPGTRLTVT.

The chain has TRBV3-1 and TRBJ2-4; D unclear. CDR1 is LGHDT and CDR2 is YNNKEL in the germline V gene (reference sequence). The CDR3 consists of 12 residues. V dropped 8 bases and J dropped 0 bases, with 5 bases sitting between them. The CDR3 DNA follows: TGTGCCAGCGGTATAGCCAAAAACATTCAGTACTTC. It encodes CASGIAKNIQYF.

Written as DNA, the CDR3 is TGTGCCAGCAGTGACCCAGCGGGGAGGGGAACGGAGACCCAGTACTTC. Translated, it gives CASSDPAGRGTETQYF. This rearrangement joins TRBV2 to TRBJ2-5; 7 bases are a match to TRBD2. Germline values: CDR1 SNHLY, CDR2 FYNNEI. The CDR3 contains 16 residues. J lost 5 bases, V lost 3 bases, and 12 bases had no gene match.

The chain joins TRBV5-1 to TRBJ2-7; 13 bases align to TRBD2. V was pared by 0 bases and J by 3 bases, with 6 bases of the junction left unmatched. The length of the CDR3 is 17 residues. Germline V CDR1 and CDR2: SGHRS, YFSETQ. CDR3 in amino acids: CASSLAVGLAGVYEQYF. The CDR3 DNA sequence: TGCGCCAGCAGCTTGGCTGTTGGACTAGCGGGGGTCTACGAGCAGTACTTC. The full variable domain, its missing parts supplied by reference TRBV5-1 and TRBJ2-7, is KAGVTQTPRYLIKTRGQQVTLSCSPISGHRSVSWYQQTPGQGLQFLFEYFSETQRNKGNFPGRFSGRQFSNSRSEMNVSTLELGDSALYLCASSLAVGLAGVYEQYFGPGTRLTVT.

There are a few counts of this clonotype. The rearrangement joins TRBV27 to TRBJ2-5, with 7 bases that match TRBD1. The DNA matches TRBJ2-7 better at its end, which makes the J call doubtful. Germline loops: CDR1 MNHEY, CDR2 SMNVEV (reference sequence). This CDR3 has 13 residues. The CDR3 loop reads CASSNGQAYEQYF. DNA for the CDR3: TGTGCCAGCAGTAACGGACAGGCCTACGAGCAGTACTTC.

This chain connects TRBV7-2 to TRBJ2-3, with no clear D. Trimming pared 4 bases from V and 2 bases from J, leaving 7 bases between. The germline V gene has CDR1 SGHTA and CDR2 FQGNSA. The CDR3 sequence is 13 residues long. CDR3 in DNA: TGTGCCAGCAGCTCCCCGGACACAGATACGCAGTATTTT. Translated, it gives CASSSPDTDTQYF.

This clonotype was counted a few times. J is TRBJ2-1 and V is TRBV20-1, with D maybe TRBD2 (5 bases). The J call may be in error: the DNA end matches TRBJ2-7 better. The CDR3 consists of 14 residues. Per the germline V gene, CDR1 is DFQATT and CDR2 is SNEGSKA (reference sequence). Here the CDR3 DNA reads TGCAGTGCCGACCATGCCGGGGATGTCTACGAGCAGTACTTC. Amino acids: CSADHAGDVYEQYF.

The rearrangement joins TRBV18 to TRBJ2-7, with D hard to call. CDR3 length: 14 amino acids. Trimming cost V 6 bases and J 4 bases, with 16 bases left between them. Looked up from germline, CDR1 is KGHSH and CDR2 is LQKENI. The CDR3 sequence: CASSPWGKVYEQYF. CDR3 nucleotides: TGTGCCAGCTCCCCGTGGGGAAAGGTTTACGAGCAGTACTTC.

The CDR3 region is CAISGTGTDEQYF. CDR3 DNA: TGTGCCATCTCAGGGACAGGGACGGACGAGCAGTACTTC. The gene calls are TRBV10-3 and TRBJ2-7, with TRBD1 matching over 9 bases. After removal of 8 bases from V and 5 bases from J, the junction contained 7 bases not matched to a gene. The CDR3 has 13 residues. Germline CDR1 ENHRY, CDR2 SYGVKD.

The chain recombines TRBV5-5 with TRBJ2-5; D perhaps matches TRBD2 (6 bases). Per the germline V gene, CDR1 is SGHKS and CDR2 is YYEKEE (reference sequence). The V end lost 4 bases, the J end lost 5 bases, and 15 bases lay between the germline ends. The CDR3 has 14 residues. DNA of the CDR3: TGTGCCAGCAGCAACTGGGGGGTCTGGGAGACCCAGTACTTC. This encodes CASSNWGVWETQYF.

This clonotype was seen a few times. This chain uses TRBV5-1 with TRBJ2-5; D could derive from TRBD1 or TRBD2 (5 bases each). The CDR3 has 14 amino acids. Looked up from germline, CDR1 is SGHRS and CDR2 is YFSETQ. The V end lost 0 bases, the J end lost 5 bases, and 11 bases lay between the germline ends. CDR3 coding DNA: TGCGCCAGCAGCTTGGCAGGGAGTGACGAGACCCAGTACTTC. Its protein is CASSLAGSDETQYF.

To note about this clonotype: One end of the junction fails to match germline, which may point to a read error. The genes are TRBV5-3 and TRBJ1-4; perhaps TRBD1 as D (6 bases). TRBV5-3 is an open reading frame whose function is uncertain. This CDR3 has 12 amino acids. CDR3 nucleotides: TGTGCCAGTAGCTCACAGGGACCTAAACTGTTTTTT. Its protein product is CASSSQGPKLFF.

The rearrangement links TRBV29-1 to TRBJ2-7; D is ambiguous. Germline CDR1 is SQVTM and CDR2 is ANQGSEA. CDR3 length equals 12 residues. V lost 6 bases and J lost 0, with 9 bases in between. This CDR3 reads CSVRLASYEQYF. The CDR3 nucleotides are TGCAGCGTCCGATTGGCCTCCTACGAGCAGTACTTC.

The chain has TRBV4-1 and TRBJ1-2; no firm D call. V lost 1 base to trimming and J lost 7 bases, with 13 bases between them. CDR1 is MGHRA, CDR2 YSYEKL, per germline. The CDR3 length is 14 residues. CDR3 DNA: TGCGCCAGCAGCCAAGTAGGAAAAACCAGTGGCTACACCTTC. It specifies CASSQVGKTSGYTF.

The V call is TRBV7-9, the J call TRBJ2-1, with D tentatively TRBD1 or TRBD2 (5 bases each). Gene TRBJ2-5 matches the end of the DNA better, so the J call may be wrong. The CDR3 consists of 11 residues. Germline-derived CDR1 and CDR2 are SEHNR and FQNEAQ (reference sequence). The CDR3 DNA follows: TGTGCCGGAGAATGGGGGGAGACCCAGTACTTC. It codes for CAGEWGETQYF.